This TCR beta chain was recovered during a study of blood T cell repertoires in COVID-19. Study information: T cells, B-cell-depleted T cells, or PBMCs supplied cDNA or gDNA.

Per the original data handling: Estimation of nucleated cell counts relied on the amplification of reference gene primers. Profiling relied on immunoSEQ multiplex PCR, and the TCRdb table lists in-frame clones only, not all of them. D and trimming were read from the DNA, whereas the V and J calls and clone size are those reported in that table. The table shows a few hundred thousand clones, with 90% occurring only once. The CDR3 has 13 residues. The V gene's germline CDR1 is SGHTA and CDR2 FQGNSA. Assignments of participants to cohorts depended upon their own reported clinical history. A note on this clone: A read error may account for a junction end that differs from germline.

V usage is TRBV7-2 and J usage is TRBJ1-2, with D unresolved. The sample was PBMCs or T cells enriched from blood (not recorded which). The clonotype was recovered from a woman aged 18-29 years with acute COVID-19. CDR3 sequence reads: CASSLGQYYGYTF. The CDR3 nucleotides are TGTGCCAGCAGCTTAGGGCAGTACTACGGCTACACCTTC.